This TCR beta chain was profiled in a study of blood T cell repertoires in COVID-19 (TCRdb year 2020). Concerning the study at large: Samples from collaborators originated in the United States, Italy and Spain and spanned both the acute and convalescent phases of COVID-19. The material from the prospective study consisted of cDNA or gDNA derived from T cells, B-cell-depleted T cells, or PBMCs. The dataset comprised deeply sampled blood TCRbeta repertoires from subjects exposed to, actively infected with, or recovered from COVID-19. A freely available public database, intended as a resource for researchers studying the immune response to SARS-CoV-2, is where the repertoires were released. The samples were drawn from the first 160 participants of the ongoing ImmuneRACE study and from 950 to 1,500 subjects provided by 6 global collaborators. A de-identified subject ID, COVID-19 status, age in years and sex were almost always included in the sample metadata. Where available, HLA class I and class II types were obtained from metadata supplied by the sample provider rather than from assay-based typing. Study-wide findings and limitations: How much clinical and demographic metadata was included differed by source and by participant, and the metadata was provided uncurated.

The CDR3 runs 15 amino acids, cysteine and phenylalanine included. From the germline V gene, CDR1 is KGHDR and CDR2 is SFDVKD. TCRbeta CDR3 regions were amplified from genomic DNA using the immunoSEQ Assay, a bias-controlled multiplex PCR. The authors' pipeline ran thus. Within the assay, amplification of reference gene primers was used to estimate how many nucleated cells each sample contained. To quantify the absolute abundance of each unique TCRbeta CDR3 rearrangement, sequence reads were collapsed and filtered. For each sample, productive Simpson clonality was calculated by taking the square root of Simpson's diversity index across productive rearrangements. This is the immuneACCESS table as TCRdb keeps it, with only in-frame sequences that have V and J called. A part of the clones is gone; compared with another copy, unresolved V genes explain less than half, and the rest is unexplained. The D gene and trimming were derived from the DNA, and the V and J assignments and clone size from that table. This sample is represented by approximately 230,000 clones; 75% to 90% of them were singletons. Of the sample, around 2.2% falls within the top ten clones.

As for this clone: There is no known antigen for this receptor. The DNA is left out, because the CDR3 cannot be placed on it with certainty; the CDR3 is given as TCRdb lists it.

A second Seattle source provided samples from volunteer blood donors who had recovered from COVID-19. Each collaborating institution followed its own protocols to collect whole blood in K2EDTA tubes. For TCRbeta analysis, collaborator samples were shipped as frozen whole blood, as isolated PBMCs, or as DNA extracted from either sample type. Material for sequencing was peripheral blood. This chain joins TRBV24-1 to TRBJ1-4; the table calls TRBD1, which could not be checked here. The clonotype comes from a man in his thirties or forties who had recovered from COVID-19. The CDR3 region reads CATSVPRQGARKLFF.